The clone carrying this T cell receptor beta chain was counted between two and nine times. The sample belongs to a study of blood T cells in healthy people across ages. A J-beta primer mix and a sample-barcoded 5' primer were used in a second PCR of about 7 to 12 cycles. TCRdb reanalysed the 5' RACE reads using MiXCR and keeps one entry per CDR3 protein. Here the sample spans approximately 800,000 distinct CDR3 sequences, more than 20% being singletons. The CDR3 length is 14 residues. The V end was cut by 6 bases, the J end by 0 bases, with 11 bases between. The same specimen was also included in a second study, on T cells of mothers and their children.

The source material was blood. This TCR came from a boy younger than 18 in good health. The chain carries TRBV12-3 or TRBV12-4 and TRBJ1-1; D gene unclear. The CDR3 coding sequence is TGTGCCAGCAGCGAAACAAACATGAACACTGAAGCTTTCTTT. The encoded protein is CASSETNMNTEAFF.